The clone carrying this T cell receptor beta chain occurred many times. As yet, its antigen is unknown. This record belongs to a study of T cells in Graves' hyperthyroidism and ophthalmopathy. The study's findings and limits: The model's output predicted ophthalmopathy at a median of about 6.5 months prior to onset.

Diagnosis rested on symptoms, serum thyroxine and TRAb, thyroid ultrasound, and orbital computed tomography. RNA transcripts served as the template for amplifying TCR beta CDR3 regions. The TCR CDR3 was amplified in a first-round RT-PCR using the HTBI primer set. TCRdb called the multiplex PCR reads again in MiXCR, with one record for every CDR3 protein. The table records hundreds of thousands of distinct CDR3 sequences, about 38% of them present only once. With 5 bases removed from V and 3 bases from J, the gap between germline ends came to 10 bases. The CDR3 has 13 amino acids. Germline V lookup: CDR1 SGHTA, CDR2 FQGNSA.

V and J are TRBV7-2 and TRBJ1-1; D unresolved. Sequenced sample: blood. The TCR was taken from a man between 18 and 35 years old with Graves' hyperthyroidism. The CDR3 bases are TGTGCCAGCAGCAACCACGGGGACACTGAAGCTTTCTTT. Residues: CASSNHGDTEAFF.